The rows below give T cell receptor beta chains drawn from one sample of a study of cytomegalovirus exposure and HLA in healthy donors. The method was immunoSEQ multiplex PCR; TCRdb's version includes in-frame clones alone and lacks a portion of them. The sample data list approximately 120,000 clones. The sample comprised PBMCs. All receptors come from a man in his late teens or twenties in good health and CMV-seronegative. The CDR3 runs from the conserved cysteine through the conserved F or W. The D gene is left open where the match is weak.

j_call: TRBJ2-7
v_call: TRBV6-1
d_call: .
cdr3_aa: CASSDWGSGLYEQYF
cdr3_nt: TGTGCCAGCAGTGATTGGGGTAGCGGACTGTACGAGCAGTACTTC

j_call: TRBJ2-7
v_call: TRBV6-5
d_call: TRBD2
cdr3_aa: CASSYSGGESYEQYF
cdr3_nt: TGTGCCAGCAGTTACTCGGGGGGGGAATCCTACGAGCAGTACTTC

j_call: TRBJ2-5
v_call: TRBV10-1
d_call: TRBD2
cdr3_aa: CASSDKGLREVYF
cdr3_nt: TGCGCCAGCAGTGATAAGGGGTTGCGGGAGGTTTACTTC

j_call: TRBJ1-1
v_call: TRBV7-9
d_call: TRBD1
cdr3_aa: CASVSDRLPPEAFF
cdr3_nt: TGTGCCAGCGTCTCGGACAGGTTACCTCCTGAAGCTTTCTTT

j_call: TRBJ1-1
v_call: TRBV7-2
d_call: TRBD1
cdr3_aa: CASSRLGQSTEAFF
cdr3_nt: TGTGCCAGCAGCCGCCTGGGACAGTCGACTGAAGCTTTCTTT

j_call: TRBJ2-7
v_call: TRBV6-1
d_call: TRBD2
cdr3_aa: CASSSGTSGYEQYF
cdr3_nt: TGTGCCAGCAGTTCCGGGACTAGCGGCTACGAGCAGTACTTC

j_call: TRBJ2-7
v_call: TRBV6-1
d_call: TRBD1
cdr3_aa: CASNRGQRNEQYF
cdr3_nt: TGTGCCAGCAACCGGGGACAGAGGAACGAGCAGTACTTC

j_call: TRBJ2-1
v_call: TRBV5-1
d_call: TRBD1
cdr3_aa: CASSSPEGAYNEQFF
cdr3_nt: TGCGCCAGCAGCTCCCCCGAGGGGGCTTACAATGAGCAGTTCTTC

j_call: TRBJ2-7
v_call: TRBV30
d_call: TRBD2
cdr3_aa: CAWGPSGGARYEQYF
cdr3_nt: TGTGCCTGGGGACCCTCGGGGGGGGCTCGGTACGAGCAGTACTTC

j_call: TRBJ1-3
v_call: TRBV28
d_call: .
cdr3_aa: CASSFSGAGNTIYF
cdr3_nt: TGTGCCAGCAGTTTCTCAGGTGCCGGAAACACCATATATTTT

j_call: TRBJ2-1
v_call: TRBV5-6
d_call: .
cdr3_aa: CASSDLTRGEQFF
cdr3_nt: TGTGCCAGCAGCGACCTTACAAGAGGAGAGCAGTTCTTC

j_call: TRBJ1-2
v_call: TRBV15
d_call: TRBD1
cdr3_aa: CATSIDRAPLTNYGYTF
cdr3_nt: TGTGCCACCAGCATAGACAGGGCCCCACTAACTAACTATGGCTACACCTTC

j_call: TRBJ2-1
v_call: TRBV7-3
d_call: .
cdr3_aa: CASSLGAVPTQFF
cdr3_nt: TGTGCCAGCAGCTTAGGGGCAGTACCCACGCAGTTCTTC

j_call: TRBJ1-2
v_call: TRBV19
d_call: TRBD1
cdr3_aa: CASRQGASYGYTF
cdr3_nt: TGTGCCAGTAGACAGGGGGCGAGCTATGGCTACACCTTC

j_call: TRBJ1-4
v_call: TRBV6-5
d_call: .
cdr3_aa: CASWDLAEEKLFF
cdr3_nt: TGTGCCAGTTGGGACCTAGCGGAGGAAAAACTGTTTTTT

j_call: TRBJ2-1
v_call: TRBV7-2
d_call: TRBD1
cdr3_aa: CASSPRLTGLGNEQFF
cdr3_nt: TGTGCCAGCAGCCCGCGATTGACAGGGTTGGGCAATGAGCAGTTCTTC

j_call: TRBJ2-6
v_call: TRBV19
d_call: .
cdr3_aa: CASSISQGLGGANVLTF
cdr3_nt: TGTGCCAGTAGTATATCGCAGGGGCTGGGGGGGGCCAACGTCCTGACTTTC

j_call: TRBJ2-2
v_call: TRBV5-1
d_call: .
cdr3_aa: CASSLTATGELFF
cdr3_nt: TGCGCCAGCAGCTTAACAGCCACCGGGGAGCTGTTTTTT

j_call: TRBJ2-7
v_call: TRBV4-1
d_call: .
cdr3_aa: CARRSAQPSYEQYF
cdr3_nt: TGCGCCAGGCGGTCGGCACAACCTTCCTACGAGCAGTACTTC

j_call: TRBJ1-2
v_call: TRBV30
d_call: TRBD1
cdr3_aa: CAWSVVNRGIGYTF
cdr3_nt: TGTGCCTGGAGTGTAGTGAACAGGGGGATTGGCTACACCTTC

j_call: TRBJ2-2
v_call: TRBV29-1
d_call: TRBD1
cdr3_aa: CSAQGAPNTGELFF
cdr3_nt: TGCAGCGCTCAGGGGGCCCCGAACACCGGGGAGCTGTTTTTT

j_call: TRBJ1-1
v_call: TRBV10-3
d_call: TRBD1
cdr3_aa: CAIRGQGGTEAFF
cdr3_nt: TGTGCCATCAGGGGACAGGGTGGGACTGAAGCTTTCTTT

j_call: TRBJ2-5
v_call: TRBV27
d_call: TRBD1
cdr3_aa: CASSSGQAGTQYF
cdr3_nt: TGTGCCAGCAGTTCAGGACAGGCCGGGACCCAGTACTTC

j_call: TRBJ2-1
v_call: TRBV7-7
d_call: TRBD1
cdr3_aa: CASSQGAYNEQFF
cdr3_nt: TGTGCTAGCAGCCAGGGGGCCTACAATGAGCAGTTCTTC

j_call: TRBJ1-1
v_call: TRBV19
d_call: TRBD1
cdr3_aa: CASIEGARNTEAFF
cdr3_nt: TGTGCCAGTATTGAGGGGGCAAGGAACACTGAAGCTTTCTTT

j_call: TRBJ1-1
v_call: TRBV20-1
d_call: .
cdr3_aa: CSASTNPEAFF
cdr3_nt: TGCAGTGCTAGCACAAACCCTGAAGCTTTCTTT

j_call: TRBJ2-1
v_call: TRBV27
d_call: .
cdr3_aa: CASEGDGRGNEQFF
cdr3_nt: TGTGCCTCAGAGGGGGACGGAAGGGGCAATGAGCAGTTCTTC

j_call: TRBJ2-6
v_call: TRBV14
d_call: .
cdr3_aa: CASSPVQVPPGANVLTF
cdr3_nt: TGTGCCAGCAGCCCTGTTCAGGTCCCCCCTGGGGCCAACGTCCTGACTTTC

j_call: TRBJ1-1
v_call: TRBV7-3
d_call: .
cdr3_aa: CASSHPDGRVPNTEAFF
cdr3_nt: TGTGCCAGCAGCCACCCCGACGGGAGGGTACCGAACACTGAAGCTTTCTTT

j_call: TRBJ1-2
v_call: TRBV30
d_call: TRBD1
cdr3_aa: CAWSRDRGSYGYTF
cdr3_nt: TGTGCCTGGAGTAGGGACAGGGGGAGCTATGGCTACACCTTC

j_call: TRBJ2-1
v_call: TRBV18
d_call: TRBD2
cdr3_aa: CASSPAAGVDYNEQFF
cdr3_nt: TGTGCCAGCTCACCGGCAGCGGGAGTGGACTACAATGAGCAGTTCTTC

j_call: TRBJ1-6
v_call: TRBV9
d_call: .
cdr3_aa: CASSPSGKAGNSPLHF
cdr3_nt: TGTGCCAGCAGCCCCTCAGGGAAGGCTGGTAATTCACCCCTCCACTTT

j_call: TRBJ1-3
v_call: TRBV10-2
d_call: TRBD1
cdr3_aa: CASSGRDRSSGNTIYF
cdr3_nt: TGCGCCAGCAGTGGTAGGGACAGGAGCTCTGGAAACACCATATATTTT

j_call: TRBJ1-2
v_call: TRBV28
d_call: .
cdr3_aa: CASSPQKGYTF
cdr3_nt: TGTGCCAGCAGTCCCCAGAAAGGCTACACCTTC

j_call: TRBJ2-1
v_call: TRBV5-1
d_call: TRBD1
cdr3_aa: CASSLAQGAFFYNEQFF
cdr3_nt: TGCGCCAGCAGCTTGGCACAGGGGGCATTTTTTTACAATGAGCAGTTCTTC

j_call: TRBJ2-5
v_call: TRBV6-1
d_call: TRBD2
cdr3_aa: CASSELAGGPETQYF
cdr3_nt: TGTGCCAGCAGTGAACTAGCGGGGGGGCCAGAGACCCAGTACTTC

j_call: TRBJ2-5
v_call: TRBV4-1
d_call: .
cdr3_aa: CASSQLGGRTQYF
cdr3_nt: TGCGCCAGCAGCCAACTGGGAGGAAGGACCCAGTACTTC

j_call: TRBJ2-2
v_call: TRBV27
d_call: TRBD2
cdr3_aa: CASSSGVTGGPGLFF
cdr3_nt: TGTGCCAGCAGTTCTGGTGTAACGGGAGGGCCTGGGCTGTTTTTT

j_call: TRBJ1-1
v_call: TRBV2
d_call: TRBD1
cdr3_aa: CASRVDRGPAEAFF
cdr3_nt: TGTGCCAGCAGGGTGGACAGGGGGCCCGCTGAAGCTTTCTTT

j_call: TRBJ2-7
v_call: TRBV6-1
d_call: .
cdr3_aa: CASSEARQGWYEQYF
cdr3_nt: TGTGCCAGCAGTGAAGCGCGCCAGGGATGGTACGAGCAGTACTTC

j_call: TRBJ1-2
v_call: TRBV9
d_call: TRBD1
cdr3_aa: CASSVPGQASYGYTF
cdr3_nt: TGTGCCAGCAGCGTACCGGGACAGGCGAGCTATGGCTACACCTTC